The clone carrying this T cell receptor beta chain occurred many times. No antigen is known for it. The sequence runs out 3 residues before the end of the CDR3; the remainder is reconstructed from the germline J gene. These data come from a study of T cell clonality in common variable immunodeficiency. General study points: TCRbeta clonality was increased in CVID versus healthy controls.

This table comes from immunoSEQ multiplex PCR, and its TCRdb copy is limited to in-frame clones, with some not included. The table lists over 30,000 clones, with no singletons. V lost 4 bases to trimming and J lost 7 bases; unmatched junction nucleotides: 9. The length of the CDR3 is 16 residues. CDR1 is ENHRY, CDR2 SYGVKD, per germline. V is TRBV10-3 and J is TRBJ1-5; the match to TRBD1 covers 11 bases. Sequences were obtained from peripheral blood mononuclear cells. The sequence was obtained from a person aged 18 to 69 in good health. The part of the CDR3 DNA that was read is TGTGCCATCAGTGCGACCGGACAGGGGGCAAACCAGCCC. Translated: CAISATGQGANQP. The whole CDR3 reads CAISATGQGANQPQHF.